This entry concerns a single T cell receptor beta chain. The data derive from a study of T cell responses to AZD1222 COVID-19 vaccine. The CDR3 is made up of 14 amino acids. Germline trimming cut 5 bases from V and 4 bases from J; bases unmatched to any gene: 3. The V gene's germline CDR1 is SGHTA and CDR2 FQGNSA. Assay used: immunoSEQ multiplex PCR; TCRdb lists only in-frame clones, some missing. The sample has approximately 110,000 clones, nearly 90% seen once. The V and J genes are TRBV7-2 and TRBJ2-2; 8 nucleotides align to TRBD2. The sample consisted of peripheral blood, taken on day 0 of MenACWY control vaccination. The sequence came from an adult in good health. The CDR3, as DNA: TGTGCCAGCAGCCCCGGGAGGGGCACCGGGGAGCTGTTTTTT. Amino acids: CASSPGRGTGELFF.